The sequence of this TCR beta chain was determined in a study of blood T cell repertoires in COVID-19. Study-wide background: The United States, Italy and Spain were the sources of the acute and convalescent COVID-19 samples. Nucleic acid was either cDNA or gDNA, and it came from T cells, B-cell-depleted T cells, or PBMCs.

Per the original data handling: From reference gene primer amplification, estimates of nucleated cell counts were derived. The table came from immunoSEQ multiplex PCR; TCRdb's copy has only in-frame clones and leaves some out. V and J calls and clone size are copied from that table; D and trimming were computed from the DNA. The data show 20,000 to 25,000 clones, roughly nine tenths seen once. CDR3 size: 14 residues. With V trimmed by 4 bases and J by 1 base, 4 bases remained unmatched. Germline loops: CDR1 SGHNT, CDR2 YYREEE (reference sequence). The chain employs TRBV5-4 and TRBJ1-1, with 7 bases identical to TRBD1. The clonotype originates from a human donor in a cohort sampled during active COVID-19. The material sequenced was peripheral blood. As DNA, the CDR3 is TGTGCCAGCAGCACGGGACAGTGGAACACTGAAGCTTTCTTT. Protein sequence: CASSTGQWNTEAFF.